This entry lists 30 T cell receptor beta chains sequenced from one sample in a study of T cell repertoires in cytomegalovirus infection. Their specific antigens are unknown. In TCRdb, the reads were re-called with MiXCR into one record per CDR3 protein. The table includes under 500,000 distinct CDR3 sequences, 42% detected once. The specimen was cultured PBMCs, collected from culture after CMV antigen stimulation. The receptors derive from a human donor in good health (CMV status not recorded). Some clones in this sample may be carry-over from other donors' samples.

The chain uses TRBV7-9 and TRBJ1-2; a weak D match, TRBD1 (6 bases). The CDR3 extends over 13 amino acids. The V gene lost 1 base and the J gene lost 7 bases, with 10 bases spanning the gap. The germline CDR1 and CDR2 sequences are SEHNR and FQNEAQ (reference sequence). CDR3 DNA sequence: TGTGCCAGCAGCTTAGGGGGGGCCCGTGGCTACACCTTC. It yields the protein CASSLGGARGYTF.

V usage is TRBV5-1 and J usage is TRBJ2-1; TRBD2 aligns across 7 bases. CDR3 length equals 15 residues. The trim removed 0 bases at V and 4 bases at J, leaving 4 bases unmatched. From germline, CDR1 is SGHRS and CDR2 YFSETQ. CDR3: CASSLVLAAYNEQFF. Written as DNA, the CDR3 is TGCGCCAGCAGCTTGGTCCTAGCGGCATACAATGAGCAGTTCTTC.

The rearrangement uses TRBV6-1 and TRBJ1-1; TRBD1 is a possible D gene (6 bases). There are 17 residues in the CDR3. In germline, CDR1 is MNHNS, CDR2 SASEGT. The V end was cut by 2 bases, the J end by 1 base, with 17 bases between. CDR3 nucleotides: TGTGCCAGCAGTGAAATTACAGGGTTAGGAGGGAACACTGAAGCTTTCTTT. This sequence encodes CASSEITGLGGNTEAFF.

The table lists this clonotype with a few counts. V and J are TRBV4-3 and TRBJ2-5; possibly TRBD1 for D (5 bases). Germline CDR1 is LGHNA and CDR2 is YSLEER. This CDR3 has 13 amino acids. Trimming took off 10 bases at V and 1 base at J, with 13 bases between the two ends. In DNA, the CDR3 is TGCGCCACCGCCGGACACCTCCAAGAGACCCAGTACTTC. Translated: CATAGHLQETQYF.

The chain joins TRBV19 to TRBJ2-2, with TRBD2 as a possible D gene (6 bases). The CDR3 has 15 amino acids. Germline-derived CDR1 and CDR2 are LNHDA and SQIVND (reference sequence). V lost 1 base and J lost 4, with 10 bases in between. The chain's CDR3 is CASSIVAGGTGELFF. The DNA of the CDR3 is TGTGCCAGTAGTATAGTGGCCGGGGGCACCGGGGAGCTGTTTTTT.

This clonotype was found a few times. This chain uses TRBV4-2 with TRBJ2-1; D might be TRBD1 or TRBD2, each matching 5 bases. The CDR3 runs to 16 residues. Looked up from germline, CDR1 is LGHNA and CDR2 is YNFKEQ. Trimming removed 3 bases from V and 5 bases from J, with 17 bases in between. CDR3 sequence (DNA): TGTGCCAGCAGCCACGAGGGTTGGGGCTTAAACAATGAGCAGTTCTTC. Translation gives CASSHEGWGLNNEQFF.

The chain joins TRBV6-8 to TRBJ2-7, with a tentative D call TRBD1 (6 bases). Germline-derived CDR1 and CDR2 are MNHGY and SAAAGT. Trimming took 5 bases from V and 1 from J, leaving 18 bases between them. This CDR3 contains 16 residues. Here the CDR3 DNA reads TGTGCCAGCAGTAGACCTACCAGGGGCGTATCCTACGAGCAGTACTTC. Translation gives CASSRPTRGVSYEQYF.

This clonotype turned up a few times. The CDR3 region is CASSLRGRTEAFF. Here the CDR3 DNA reads TGTGCCAGCAGTTTACGAGGGCGGACTGAAGCTTTCTTT. The chain carries TRBV12-3 or TRBV12-4 and TRBJ1-1; D remains unclear. Trimming pared 2 bases from V and 5 bases from J, leaving 9 bases between. The CDR3 consists of 13 residues.

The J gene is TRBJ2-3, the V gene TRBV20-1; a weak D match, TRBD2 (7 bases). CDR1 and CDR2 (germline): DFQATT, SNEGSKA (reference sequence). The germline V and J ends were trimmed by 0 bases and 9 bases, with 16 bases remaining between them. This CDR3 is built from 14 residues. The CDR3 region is CSARDSRGAKTQYF. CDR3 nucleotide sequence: TGCAGTGCTAGAGATTCACGGGGGGCGAAGACGCAGTATTTT.

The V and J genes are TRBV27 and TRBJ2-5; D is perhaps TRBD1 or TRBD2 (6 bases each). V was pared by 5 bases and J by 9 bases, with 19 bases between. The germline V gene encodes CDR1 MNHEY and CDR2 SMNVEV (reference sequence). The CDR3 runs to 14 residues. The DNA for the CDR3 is TGTGCCAGCAGTGCATCCGGGGGCAAGAGGGCCCAGTACTTC. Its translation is CASSASGGKRAQYF.

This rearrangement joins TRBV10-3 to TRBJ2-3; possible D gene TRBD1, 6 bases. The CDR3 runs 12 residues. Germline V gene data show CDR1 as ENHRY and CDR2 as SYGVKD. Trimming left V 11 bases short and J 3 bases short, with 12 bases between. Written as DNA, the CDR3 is TGTGCCCAAGGACAGAAGACAGATACGCAGTATTTT. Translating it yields CAQGQKTDTQYF.

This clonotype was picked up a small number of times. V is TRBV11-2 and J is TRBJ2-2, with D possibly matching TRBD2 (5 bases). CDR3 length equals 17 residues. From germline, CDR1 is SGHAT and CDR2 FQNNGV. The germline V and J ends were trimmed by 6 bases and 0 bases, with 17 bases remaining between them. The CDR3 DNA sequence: TGTGCCAGCAGTTTCCCCATCGGGGTCCCGAACACCGGGGAGCTGTTTTTT. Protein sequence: CASSFPIGVPNTGELFF.

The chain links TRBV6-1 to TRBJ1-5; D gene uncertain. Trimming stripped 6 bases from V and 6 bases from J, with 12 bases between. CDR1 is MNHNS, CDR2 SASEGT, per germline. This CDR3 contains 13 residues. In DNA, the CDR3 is TGTGCCAGCAGCCTAATTCCAGCTCAGCCCCAGCATTTT. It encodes CASSLIPAQPQHF.

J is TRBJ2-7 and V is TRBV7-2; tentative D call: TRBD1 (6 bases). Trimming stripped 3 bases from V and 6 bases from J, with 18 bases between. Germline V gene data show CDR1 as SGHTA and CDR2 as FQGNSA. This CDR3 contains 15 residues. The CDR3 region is CASSFEDSPYLEQYF. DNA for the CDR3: TGTGCCAGCAGCTTCGAGGACAGTCCCTACCTCGAGCAGTACTTC.

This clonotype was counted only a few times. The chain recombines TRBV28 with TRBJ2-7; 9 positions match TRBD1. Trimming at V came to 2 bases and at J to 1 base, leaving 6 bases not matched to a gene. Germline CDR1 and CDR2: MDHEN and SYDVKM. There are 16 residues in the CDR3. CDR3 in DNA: TGTGCCAGCAGTTTAGCCGGGACAGGGACATCCTACGAGCAGTACTTC. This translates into CASSLAGTGTSYEQYF.

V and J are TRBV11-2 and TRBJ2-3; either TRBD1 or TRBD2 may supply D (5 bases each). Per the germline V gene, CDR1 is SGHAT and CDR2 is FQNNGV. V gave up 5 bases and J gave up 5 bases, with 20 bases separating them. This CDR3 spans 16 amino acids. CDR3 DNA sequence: TGTGCCAGCAGCCCAGGGACCCTCAGGAAGGGAGATACGCAGTATTTT. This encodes CASSPGTLRKGDTQYF.

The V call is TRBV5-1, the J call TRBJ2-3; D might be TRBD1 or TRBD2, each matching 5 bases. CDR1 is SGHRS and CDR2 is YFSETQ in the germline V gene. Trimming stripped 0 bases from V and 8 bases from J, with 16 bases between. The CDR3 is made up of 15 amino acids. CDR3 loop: CASSLGGTSFRTQYF. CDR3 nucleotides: TGCGCCAGCAGCTTGGGGGGGACCTCGTTTCGTACGCAGTATTTT.

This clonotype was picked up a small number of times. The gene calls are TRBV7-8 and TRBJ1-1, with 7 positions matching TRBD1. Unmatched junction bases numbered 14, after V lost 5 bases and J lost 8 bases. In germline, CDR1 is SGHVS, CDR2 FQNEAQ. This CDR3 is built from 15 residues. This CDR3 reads CASSQTGATLLEAFF. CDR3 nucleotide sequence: TGTGCCAGCAGCCAAACAGGGGCGACACTATTAGAAGCTTTCTTT.

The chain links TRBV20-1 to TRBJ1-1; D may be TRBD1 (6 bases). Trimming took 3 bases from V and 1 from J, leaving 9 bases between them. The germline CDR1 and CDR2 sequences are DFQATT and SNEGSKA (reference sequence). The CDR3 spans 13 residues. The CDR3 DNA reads TGCAGTGCTAGGAAGACAGGGAACACTGAAGCTTTCTTT. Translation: CSARKTGNTEAFF.

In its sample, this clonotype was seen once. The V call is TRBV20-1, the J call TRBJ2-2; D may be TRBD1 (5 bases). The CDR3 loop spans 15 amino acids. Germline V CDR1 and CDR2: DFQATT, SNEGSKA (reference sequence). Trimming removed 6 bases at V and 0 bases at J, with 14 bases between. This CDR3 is CSAPRQNPNTGELFF. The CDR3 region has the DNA TGCAGTGCCCCCAGACAGAATCCGAACACCGGGGAGCTGTTTTTT.

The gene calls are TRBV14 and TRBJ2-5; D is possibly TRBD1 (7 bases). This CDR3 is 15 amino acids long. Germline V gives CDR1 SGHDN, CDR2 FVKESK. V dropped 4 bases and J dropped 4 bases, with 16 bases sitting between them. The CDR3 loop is CASSPGGTVAETQYF. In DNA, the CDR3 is TGTGCCAGCAGCCCCGGAGGGACAGTCGCAGAGACCCAGTACTTC.

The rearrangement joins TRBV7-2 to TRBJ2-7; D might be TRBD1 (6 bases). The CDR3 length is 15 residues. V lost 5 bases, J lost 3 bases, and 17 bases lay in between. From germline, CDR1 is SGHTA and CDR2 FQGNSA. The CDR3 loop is CASSPSWGRVYEQYF. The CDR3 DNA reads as TGTGCCAGCAGCCCCTCGTGGGGGCGCGTCTACGAGCAGTACTTC.

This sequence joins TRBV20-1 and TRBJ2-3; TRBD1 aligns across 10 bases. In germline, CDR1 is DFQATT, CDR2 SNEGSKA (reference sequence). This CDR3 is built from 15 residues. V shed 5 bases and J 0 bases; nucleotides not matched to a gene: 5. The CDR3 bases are TGCAGTGCTGAGCCGGGACAGGGGAGCACAGATACGCAGTATTTT. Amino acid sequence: CSAEPGQGSTDTQYF.

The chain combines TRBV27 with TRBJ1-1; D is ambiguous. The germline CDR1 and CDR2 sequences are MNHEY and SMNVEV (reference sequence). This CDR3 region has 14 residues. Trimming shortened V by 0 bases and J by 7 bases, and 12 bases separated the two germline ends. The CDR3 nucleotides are TGTGCCAGCAGTTTATCAGGACCCCTTGGTGAAGCTTTCTTT. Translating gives CASSLSGPLGEAFF.

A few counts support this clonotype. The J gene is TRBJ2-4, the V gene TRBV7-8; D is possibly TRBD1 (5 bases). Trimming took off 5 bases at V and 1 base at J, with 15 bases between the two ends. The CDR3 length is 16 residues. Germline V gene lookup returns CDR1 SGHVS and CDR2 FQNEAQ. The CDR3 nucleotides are TGTGCCAGCAGCCCCGTTAGGGGTCGGGCCAAAAACATTCAGTACTTC. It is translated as CASSPVRGRAKNIQYF.

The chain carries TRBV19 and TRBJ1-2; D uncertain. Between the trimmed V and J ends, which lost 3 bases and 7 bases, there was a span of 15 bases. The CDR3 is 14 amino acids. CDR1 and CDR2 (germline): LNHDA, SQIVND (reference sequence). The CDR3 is CASSIPLAFSGYTF. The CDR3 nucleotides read TGTGCCAGTAGTATCCCTTTAGCGTTCTCTGGCTACACCTTC.

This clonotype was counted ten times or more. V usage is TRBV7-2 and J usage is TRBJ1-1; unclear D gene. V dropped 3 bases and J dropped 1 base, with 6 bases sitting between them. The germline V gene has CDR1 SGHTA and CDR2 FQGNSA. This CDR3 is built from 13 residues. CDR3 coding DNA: TGTGCCAGCAGCTTGAGGGCGAACACTGAAGCTTTCTTT. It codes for CASSLRANTEAFF.

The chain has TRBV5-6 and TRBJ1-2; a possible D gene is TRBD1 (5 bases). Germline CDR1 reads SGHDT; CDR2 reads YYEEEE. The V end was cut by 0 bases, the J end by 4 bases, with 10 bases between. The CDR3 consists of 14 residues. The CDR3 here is CASSLDRIFYGYTF. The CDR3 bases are TGTGCCAGCAGCTTGGACAGGATCTTCTATGGCTACACCTTC.

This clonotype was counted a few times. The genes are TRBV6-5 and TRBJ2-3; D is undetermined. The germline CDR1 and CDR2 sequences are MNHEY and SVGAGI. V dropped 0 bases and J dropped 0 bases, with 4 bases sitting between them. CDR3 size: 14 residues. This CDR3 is CASSYSDSTDTQYF. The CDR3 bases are TGTGCCAGCAGTTACTCGGACAGCACAGATACGCAGTATTTT.

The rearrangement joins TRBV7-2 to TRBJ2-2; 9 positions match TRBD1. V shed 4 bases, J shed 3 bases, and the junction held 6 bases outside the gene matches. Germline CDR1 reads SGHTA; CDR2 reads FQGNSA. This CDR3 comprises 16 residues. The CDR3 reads CASSYGQGRYTGELFF. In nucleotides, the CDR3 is TGTGCCAGCAGCTACGGACAGGGGAGATACACCGGGGAGCTGTTTTTT. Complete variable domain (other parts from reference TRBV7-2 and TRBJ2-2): GAGVSQSPSNKVTEKGKDVELRCDPISGHTALYWYRQSLGQGLEFLIYFQGNSAPDKSGLPSDRFSAERTGGSVSTLTIQRTQQEDSAVYLCASSYGQGRYTGELFFGEGSRLTVL.